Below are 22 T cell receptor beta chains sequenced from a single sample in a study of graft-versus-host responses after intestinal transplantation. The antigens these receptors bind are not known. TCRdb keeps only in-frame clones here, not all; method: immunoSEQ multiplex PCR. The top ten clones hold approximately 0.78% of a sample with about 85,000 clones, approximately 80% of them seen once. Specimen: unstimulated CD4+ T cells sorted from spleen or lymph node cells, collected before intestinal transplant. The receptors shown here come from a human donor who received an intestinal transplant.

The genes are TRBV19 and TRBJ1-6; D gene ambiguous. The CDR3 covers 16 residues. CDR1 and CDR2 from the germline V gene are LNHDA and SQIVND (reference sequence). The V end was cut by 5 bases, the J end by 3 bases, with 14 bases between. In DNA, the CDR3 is TGTGCCAGTAGTGCGCGGGATGGGTTCTATAATTCACCCCTCCACTTT. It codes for CASSARDGFYNSPLHF.

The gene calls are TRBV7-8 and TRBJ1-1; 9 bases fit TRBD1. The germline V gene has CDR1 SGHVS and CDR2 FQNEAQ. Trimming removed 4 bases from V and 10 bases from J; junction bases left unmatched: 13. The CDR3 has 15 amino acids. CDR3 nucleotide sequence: TGTGCCAGCAGCTCACCTTTGTACACAGGGGGCAGAGCTTTCTTT. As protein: CASSSPLYTGGRAFF.

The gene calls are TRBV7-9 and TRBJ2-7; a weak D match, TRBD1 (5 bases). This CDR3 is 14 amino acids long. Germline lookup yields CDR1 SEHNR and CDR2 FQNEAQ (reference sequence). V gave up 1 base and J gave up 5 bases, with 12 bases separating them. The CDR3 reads CASSLGQLFDEQYF. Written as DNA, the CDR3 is TGTGCCAGCAGCTTAGGACAGCTATTCGACGAGCAGTACTTC.

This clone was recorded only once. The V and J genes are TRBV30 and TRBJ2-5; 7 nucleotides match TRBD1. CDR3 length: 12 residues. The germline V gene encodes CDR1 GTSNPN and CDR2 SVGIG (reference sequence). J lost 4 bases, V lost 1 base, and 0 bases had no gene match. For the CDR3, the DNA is TGTGCCTGGAGTGGACAGGGAGAGACCCAGTACTTC. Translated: CAWSGQGETQYF.

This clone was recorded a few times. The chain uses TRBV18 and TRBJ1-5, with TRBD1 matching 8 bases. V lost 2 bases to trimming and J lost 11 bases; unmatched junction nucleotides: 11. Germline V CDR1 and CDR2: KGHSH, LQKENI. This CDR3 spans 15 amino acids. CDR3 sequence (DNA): TGTGCCAGCTCACCAGGGGCAGGGGGCGAATTGACCCAGCATTTT. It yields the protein CASSPGAGGELTQHF.

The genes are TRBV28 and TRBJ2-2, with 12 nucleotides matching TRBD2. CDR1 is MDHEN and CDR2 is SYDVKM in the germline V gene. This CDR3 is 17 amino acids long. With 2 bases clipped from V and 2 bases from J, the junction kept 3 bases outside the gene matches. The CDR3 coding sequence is TGTGCCAGCAGTTTAGCTAGCGGGAGGGGTAACACCGGGGAGCTGTTTTTT. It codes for CASSLASGRGNTGELFF.

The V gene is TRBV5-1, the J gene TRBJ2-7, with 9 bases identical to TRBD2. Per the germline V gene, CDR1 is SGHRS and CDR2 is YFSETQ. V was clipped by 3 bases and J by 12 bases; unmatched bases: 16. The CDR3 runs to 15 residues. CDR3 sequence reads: CASSSLSGGRDQLYF. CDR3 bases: TGCGCCAGCAGCTCCTTGTCCGGCGGGAGGGATCAACTGTACTTC.

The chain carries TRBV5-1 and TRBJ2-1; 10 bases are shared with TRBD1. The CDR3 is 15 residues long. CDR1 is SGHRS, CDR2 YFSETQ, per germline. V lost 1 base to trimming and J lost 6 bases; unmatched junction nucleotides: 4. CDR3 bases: TGCGCCAGCAGCTTGAACGGACAGGGGGTCAATGAGCAGTTCTTC. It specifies CASSLNGQGVNEQFF.

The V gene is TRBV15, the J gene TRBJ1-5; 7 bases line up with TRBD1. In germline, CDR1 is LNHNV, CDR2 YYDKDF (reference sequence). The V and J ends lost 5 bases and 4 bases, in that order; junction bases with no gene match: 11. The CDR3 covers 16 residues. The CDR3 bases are TGTGCCACCAGCGATGCAGGGGGAGGAGGGAATCAGCCCCAGCATTTT. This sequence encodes CATSDAGGGGNQPQHF.

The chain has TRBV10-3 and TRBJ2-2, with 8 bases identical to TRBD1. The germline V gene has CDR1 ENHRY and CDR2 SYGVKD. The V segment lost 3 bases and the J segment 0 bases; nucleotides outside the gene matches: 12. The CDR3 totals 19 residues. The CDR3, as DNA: TGTGCCATCAGTGATTCGCCGGGACAGGATGTTTCGAACACCGGGGAGCTGTTTTTT. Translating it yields CAISDSPGQDVSNTGELFF.

CDR3 sequence: CASSLRGQNTEAFF. DNA for the CDR3: TGTGCCAGCAGCTTGCGGGGTCAGAACACTGAAGCTTTCTTT. The chain recombines TRBV5-4 with TRBJ1-1; D call uncertain. V was pared by 1 base and J by 1 base, with 8 bases between. This CDR3 spans 14 amino acids. In germline, CDR1 is SGHNT, CDR2 YYREEE (reference sequence).

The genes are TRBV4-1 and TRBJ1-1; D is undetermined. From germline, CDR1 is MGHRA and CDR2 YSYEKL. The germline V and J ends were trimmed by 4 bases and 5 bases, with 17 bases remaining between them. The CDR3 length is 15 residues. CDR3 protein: CASSPIQIASTEAFF. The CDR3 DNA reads TGCGCCAGCAGCCCGATCCAGATAGCTTCGACTGAAGCTTTCTTT.

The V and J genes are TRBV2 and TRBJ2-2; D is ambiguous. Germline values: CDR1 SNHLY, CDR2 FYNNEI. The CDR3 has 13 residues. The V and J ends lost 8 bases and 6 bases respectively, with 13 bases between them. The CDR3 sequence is CASGTVIAGELFF. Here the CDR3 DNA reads TGTGCCAGCGGAACAGTCATCGCCGGGGAGCTGTTTTTT.

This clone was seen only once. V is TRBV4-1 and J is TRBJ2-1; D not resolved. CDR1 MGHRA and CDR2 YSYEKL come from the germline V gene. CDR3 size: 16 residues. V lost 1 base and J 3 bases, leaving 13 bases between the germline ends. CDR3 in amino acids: CASSQGRDNHYNEQFF. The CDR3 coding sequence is TGCGCCAGCAGCCAAGGCCGAGATAACCACTACAATGAGCAGTTCTTC.

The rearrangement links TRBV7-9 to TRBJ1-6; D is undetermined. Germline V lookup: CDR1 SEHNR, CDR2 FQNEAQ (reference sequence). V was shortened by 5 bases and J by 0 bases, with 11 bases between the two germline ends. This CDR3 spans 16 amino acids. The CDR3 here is CASSVKGSSYNSPLHF. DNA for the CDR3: TGTGCCAGCAGCGTCAAAGGGAGCTCCTATAATTCACCCCTCCACTTT.

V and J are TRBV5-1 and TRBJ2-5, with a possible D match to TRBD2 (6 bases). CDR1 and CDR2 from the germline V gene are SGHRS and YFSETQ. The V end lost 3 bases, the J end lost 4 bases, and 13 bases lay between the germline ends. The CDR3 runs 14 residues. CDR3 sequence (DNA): TGCGCCAGCAGCTCGGGCCGGAGGGTAGAGACCCAGTACTTC. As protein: CASSSGRRVETQYF.

CDR3 bases: TGCGCCAGCACCACGGGGGTAGTCGGCACCGGGGAGCTGTTTTTT. Translating gives CASTTGVVGTGELFF. The chain combines TRBV5-1 with TRBJ2-2; TRBD2 is a possible D gene (6 bases). The CDR3 has 15 amino acids. Trimming pared 6 bases from V and 4 bases from J, leaving 16 bases between. The germline CDR1 and CDR2 sequences are SGHRS and YFSETQ.

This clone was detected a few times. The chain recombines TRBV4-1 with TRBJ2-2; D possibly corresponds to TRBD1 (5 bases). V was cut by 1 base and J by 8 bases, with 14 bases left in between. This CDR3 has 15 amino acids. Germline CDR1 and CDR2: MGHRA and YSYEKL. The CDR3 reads CASSQAYDSNGELFF. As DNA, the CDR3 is TGCGCCAGCAGCCAAGCTTACGACAGTAATGGGGAGCTGTTTTTT.

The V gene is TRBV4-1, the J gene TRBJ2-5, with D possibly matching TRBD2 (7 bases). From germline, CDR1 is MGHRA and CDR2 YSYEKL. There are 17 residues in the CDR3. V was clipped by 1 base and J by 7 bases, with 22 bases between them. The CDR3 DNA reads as TGCGCCAGCAGCCAAGTCCCTCATCGGGGGGCCGAGGGGACCCAGTACTTC. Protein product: CASSQVPHRGAEGTQYF.

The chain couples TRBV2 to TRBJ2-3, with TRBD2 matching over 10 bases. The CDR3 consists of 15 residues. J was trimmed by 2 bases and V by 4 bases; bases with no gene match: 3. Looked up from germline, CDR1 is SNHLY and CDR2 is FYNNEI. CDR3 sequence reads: CASSGTSGVTDTQYF. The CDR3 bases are TGTGCCAGCAGTGGGACTAGCGGAGTCACAGATACGCAGTATTTT.

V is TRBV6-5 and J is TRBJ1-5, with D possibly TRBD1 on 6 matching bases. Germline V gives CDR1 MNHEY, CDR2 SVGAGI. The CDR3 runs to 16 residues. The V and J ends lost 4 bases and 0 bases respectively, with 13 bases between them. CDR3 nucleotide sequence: TGTGCCAGCAGTTCCCACAGGGAATATAGCAATCAGCCCCAGCATTTT. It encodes CASSSHREYSNQPQHF.

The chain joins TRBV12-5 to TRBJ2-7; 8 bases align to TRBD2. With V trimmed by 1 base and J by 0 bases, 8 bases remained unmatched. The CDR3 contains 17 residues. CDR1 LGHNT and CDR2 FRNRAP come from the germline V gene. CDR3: CASGLAGGPGSSYEQYF. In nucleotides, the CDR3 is TGTGCTAGTGGTTTGGCGGGAGGGCCGGGCTCCTCCTACGAGCAGTACTTC. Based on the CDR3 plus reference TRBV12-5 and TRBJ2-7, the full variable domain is DARVTQTPRHKVTEMGQEVTMRCQPILGHNTVFWYRQTMMQGLELLAYFRNRAPLDDSGMPKDRFSAEMPDATLATLKIQPSEPRDSAVYFCASGLAGGPGSSYEQYFGPGTRLTVT.